This T cell receptor (beta chain) was identified in a study of CD8 T cells in Susac syndrome. With random hexamers, about 0.45 to 1 ug RNA was reverse transcribed. Multiplex immunoSEQ PCR targeted 54 Vbeta and 13 Jbeta TCR beta segments. MiXCR was run by TCRdb on the immunoSEQ multiplex PCR reads, yielding one entry per CDR3 protein. The sample includes 27,000 or so distinct CDR3 sequences, around 94% seen only once; the top ten take 0.27%. The germline V gene has CDR1 MNHEY and CDR2 SVGEGT. V was trimmed by 5 bases and J by 0 bases, leaving 16 bases between them. The CDR3 is made up of 16 amino acids. The table lists this clonotype with a count of one. Sequencing targeted TCR beta in blood CD8+ and CD4+ T cells. While serving as controls, healthy donors were matched for age and sex. TEMRA cells were FACS-enriched, while CD8+ and CD4+ T cells were negatively isolated.

Sequenced: CD8+ T cells from PBMCs. The receptor was isolated from a human donor in good health. The genes are TRBV6-2 or TRBV6-3 and TRBJ1-1, with D possibly matching TRBD1 (6 bases). The CDR3 bases are TGTGCCAGCAGTAACATGGACAGACTCTTGAACACTGAAGCTTTCTTT. Protein sequence: CASSNMDRLLNTEAFF.